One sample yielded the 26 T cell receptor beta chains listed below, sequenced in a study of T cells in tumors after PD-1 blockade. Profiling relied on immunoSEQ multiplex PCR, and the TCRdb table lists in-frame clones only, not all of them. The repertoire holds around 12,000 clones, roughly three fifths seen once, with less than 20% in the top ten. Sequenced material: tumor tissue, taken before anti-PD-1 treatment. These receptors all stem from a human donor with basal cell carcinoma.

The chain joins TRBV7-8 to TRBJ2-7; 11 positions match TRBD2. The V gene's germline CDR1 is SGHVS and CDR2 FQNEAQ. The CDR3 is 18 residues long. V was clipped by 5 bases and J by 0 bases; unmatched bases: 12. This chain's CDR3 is CASSRGLAGARSSYEQYF. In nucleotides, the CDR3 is TGTGCCAGCAGCCGAGGACTAGCGGGTGCCCGTAGCTCCTACGAGCAGTACTTC.

DNA of the CDR3: TGTGCCAGTAGTATAGATCTAGGCGGCCTGAGGCCCCAGCATTTT. It encodes CASSIDLGGLRPQHF. The chain recombines TRBV19 with TRBJ1-5; D unresolved. The CDR3 totals 15 residues. Trimming shortened V by 0 bases and J by 9 bases, and 15 bases separated the two germline ends. Per germline, CDR1 LNHDA and CDR2 SQIVND (reference sequence).

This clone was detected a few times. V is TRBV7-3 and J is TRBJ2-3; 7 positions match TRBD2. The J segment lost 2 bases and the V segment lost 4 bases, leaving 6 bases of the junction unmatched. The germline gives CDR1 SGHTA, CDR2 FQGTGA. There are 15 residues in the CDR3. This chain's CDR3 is CASSSSGGYTDTQYF. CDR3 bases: TGTGCCAGCAGCTCCTCGGGAGGTTACACAGATACGCAGTATTTT.

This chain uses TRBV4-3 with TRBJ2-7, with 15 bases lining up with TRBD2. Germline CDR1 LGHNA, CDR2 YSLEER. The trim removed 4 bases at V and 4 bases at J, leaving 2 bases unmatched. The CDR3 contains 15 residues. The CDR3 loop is CASSRGTSGGYEQYF. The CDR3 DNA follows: TGCGCCAGCAGCCGAGGGACTAGCGGGGGGTACGAGCAGTACTTC.

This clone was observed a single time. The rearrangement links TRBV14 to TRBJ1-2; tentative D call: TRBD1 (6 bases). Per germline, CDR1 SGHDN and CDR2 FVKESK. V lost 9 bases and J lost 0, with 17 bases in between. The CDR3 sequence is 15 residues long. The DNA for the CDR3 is TGTGCCAGATGGGACATCAACTCTACTAACTATGGCTACACCTTC. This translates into CARWDINSTNYGYTF.

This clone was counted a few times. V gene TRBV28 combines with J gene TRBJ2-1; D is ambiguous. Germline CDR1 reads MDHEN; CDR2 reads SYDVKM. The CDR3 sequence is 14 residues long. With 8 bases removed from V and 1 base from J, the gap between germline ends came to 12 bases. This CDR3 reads CASSRLPSYNEQFF. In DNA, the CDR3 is TGTGCCAGCTCCCGGTTACCTTCCTACAATGAGCAGTTCTTC.

CDR3 sequence reads: CASSPQGAYTEAFF. The DNA for the CDR3 is TGTGCCAGCAGCCCTCAGGGGGCTTACACTGAAGCTTTCTTT. The V and J genes are TRBV21-1 and TRBJ1-1; the table's D call, TRBD1, has no DNA check behind it. TRBV21-1 is classified as a pseudogene. The CDR3 sequence is 14 residues long.

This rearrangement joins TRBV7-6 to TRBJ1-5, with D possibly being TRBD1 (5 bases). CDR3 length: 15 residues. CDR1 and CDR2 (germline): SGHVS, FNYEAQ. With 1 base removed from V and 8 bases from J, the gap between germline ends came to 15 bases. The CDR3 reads CASSLVLAGPEPQHF. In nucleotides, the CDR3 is TGTGCCAGCAGCTTAGTGTTGGCAGGGCCGGAGCCCCAGCATTTT.

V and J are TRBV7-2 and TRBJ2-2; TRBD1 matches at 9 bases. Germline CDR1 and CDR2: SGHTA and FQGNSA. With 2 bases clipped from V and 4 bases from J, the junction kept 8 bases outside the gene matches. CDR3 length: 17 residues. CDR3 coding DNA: TGTGCCAGCAGCTTAAGACTAGGGACAGGGATCACCGGGGAGCTGTTTTTT. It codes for CASSLRLGTGITGELFF.

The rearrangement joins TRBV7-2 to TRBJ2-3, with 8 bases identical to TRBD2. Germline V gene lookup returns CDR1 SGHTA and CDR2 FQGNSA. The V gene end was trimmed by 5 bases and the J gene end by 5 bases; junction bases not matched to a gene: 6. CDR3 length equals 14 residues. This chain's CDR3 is CASSASGSGDTQYF. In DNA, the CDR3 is TGTGCCAGCAGCGCCAGCGGGAGTGGAGATACGCAGTATTTT.

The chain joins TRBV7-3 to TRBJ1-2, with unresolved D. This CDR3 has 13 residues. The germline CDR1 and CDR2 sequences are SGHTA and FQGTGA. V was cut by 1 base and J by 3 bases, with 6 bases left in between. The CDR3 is CASSLSGDYGYTF. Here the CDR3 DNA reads TGTGCCAGCAGCTTAAGCGGCGACTATGGCTACACCTTC.

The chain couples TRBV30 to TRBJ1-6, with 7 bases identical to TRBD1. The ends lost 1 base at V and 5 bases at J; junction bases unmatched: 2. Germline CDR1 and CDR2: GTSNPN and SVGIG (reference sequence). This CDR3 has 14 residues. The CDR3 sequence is CAWSAGQDNSPLHF. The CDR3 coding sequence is TGTGCCTGGAGTGCAGGACAGGATAATTCACCCCTCCACTTT.

The CDR3: CASSQSGASGQETQYF. The CDR3 coding sequence is TGTGCCAGCAGCCAGAGTGGGGCTAGCGGACAAGAGACCCAGTACTTC. The rearrangement joins TRBV3-1 (or the pseudogene TRBV3-2) to TRBJ2-5, with 7 bases aligning to TRBD2. J gave up 2 bases and V 3 bases, and 9 bases lay outside the gene matches. The CDR3 consists of 16 residues. Germline CDR1 is LGHDT and CDR2 is YNNKEL (reference sequence).

CDR3 sequence (DNA): TGCGCCAGCAGCTTTAGGCTAGCGGGAGACGGGGAGCTGTTTTTT. This gives the protein CASSFRLAGDGELFF. The chain couples TRBV5-1 to TRBJ2-2; TRBD2 matches at 10 bases. Germline trimming cut 2 bases from V and 7 bases from J; bases unmatched to any gene: 5. Germline CDR1 and CDR2: SGHRS and YFSETQ. The CDR3 is 15 residues long.

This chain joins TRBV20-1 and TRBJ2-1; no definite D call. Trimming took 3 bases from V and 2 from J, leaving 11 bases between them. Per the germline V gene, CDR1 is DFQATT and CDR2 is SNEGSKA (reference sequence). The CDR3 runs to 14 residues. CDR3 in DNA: TGCAGTGCTAGTTGGTGGCGCACCTACAATGAGCAGTTCTTC. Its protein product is CSASWWRTYNEQFF.

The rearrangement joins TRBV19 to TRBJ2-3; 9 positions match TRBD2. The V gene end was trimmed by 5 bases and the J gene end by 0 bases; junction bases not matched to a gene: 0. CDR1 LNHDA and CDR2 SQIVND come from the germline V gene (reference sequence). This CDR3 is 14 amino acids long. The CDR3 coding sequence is TGTGCCAGTAGTCTAGCGGGGAGCACAGATACGCAGTATTTT. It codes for CASSLAGSTDTQYF. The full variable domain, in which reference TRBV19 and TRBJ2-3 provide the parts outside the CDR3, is DGGITQSPKYLFRKEGQNVTLSCEQNLNHDAMYWYRQDPGQGLRLIYYSQIVNDFQKGDIAEGYSVSREKKESFPLTVTSAQKNPTAFYLCASSLAGSTDTQYFGPGTRLTVL.

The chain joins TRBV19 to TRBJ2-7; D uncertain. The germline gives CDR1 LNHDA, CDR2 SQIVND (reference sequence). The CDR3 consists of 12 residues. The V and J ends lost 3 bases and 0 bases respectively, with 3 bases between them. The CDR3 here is CASSISSYEQYF. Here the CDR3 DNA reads TGTGCCAGTAGTATTAGCTCCTACGAGCAGTACTTC.

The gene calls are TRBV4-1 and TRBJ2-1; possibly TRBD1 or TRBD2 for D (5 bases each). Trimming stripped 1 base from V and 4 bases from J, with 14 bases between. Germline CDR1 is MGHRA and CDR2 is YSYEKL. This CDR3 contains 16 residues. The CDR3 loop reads CASSQARGRAYNEQFF. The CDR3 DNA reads TGCGCCAGCAGCCAAGCGAGGGGAAGGGCTTACAATGAGCAGTTCTTC.

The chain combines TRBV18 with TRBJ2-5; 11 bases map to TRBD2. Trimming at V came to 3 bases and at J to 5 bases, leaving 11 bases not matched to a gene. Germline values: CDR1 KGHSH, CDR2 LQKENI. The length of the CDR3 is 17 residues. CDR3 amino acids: CASSPRTLAGGGETQYF. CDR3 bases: TGTGCCAGCTCACCTCGGACCCTAGCGGGAGGAGGGGAGACCCAGTACTTC.

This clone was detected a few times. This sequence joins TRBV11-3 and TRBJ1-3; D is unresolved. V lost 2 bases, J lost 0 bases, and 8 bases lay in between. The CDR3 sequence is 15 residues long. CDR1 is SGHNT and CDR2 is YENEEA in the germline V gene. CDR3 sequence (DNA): TGTGCCAGCAGCTTACGGCCCTTCTCTGGAAACACCATATATTTT. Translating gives CASSLRPFSGNTIYF.

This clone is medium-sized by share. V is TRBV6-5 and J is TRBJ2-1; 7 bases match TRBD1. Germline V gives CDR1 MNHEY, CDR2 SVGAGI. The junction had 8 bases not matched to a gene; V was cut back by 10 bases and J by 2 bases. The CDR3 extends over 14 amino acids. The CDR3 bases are TGTGCCAACTACCCGGGACAGCCCTACAATGAGCAGTTCTTC. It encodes CANYPGQPYNEQFF.

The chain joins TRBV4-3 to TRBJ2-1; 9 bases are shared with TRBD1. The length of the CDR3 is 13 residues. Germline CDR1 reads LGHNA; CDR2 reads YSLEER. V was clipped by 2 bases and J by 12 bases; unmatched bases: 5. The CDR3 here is CASSQTGGAVQFF. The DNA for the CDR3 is TGCGCCAGCAGCCAAACAGGGGGCGCGGTGCAGTTCTTC.

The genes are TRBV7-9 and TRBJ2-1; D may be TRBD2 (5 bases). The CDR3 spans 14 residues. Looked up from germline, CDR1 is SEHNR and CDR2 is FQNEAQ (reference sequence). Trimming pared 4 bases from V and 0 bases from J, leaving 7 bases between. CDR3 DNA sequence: TGTGCCAGCAGCTCTACTAGCTCCTACAATGAGCAGTTCTTC. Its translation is CASSSTSSYNEQFF.

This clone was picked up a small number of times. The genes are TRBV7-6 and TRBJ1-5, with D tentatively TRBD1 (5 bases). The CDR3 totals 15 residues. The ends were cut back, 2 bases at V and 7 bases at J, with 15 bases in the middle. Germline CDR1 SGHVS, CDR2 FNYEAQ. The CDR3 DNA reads TGTGCCAGCAGCTTAAGTCGTGGGGCTGGGCAGCCCCAGCATTTT. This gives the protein CASSLSRGAGQPQHF.

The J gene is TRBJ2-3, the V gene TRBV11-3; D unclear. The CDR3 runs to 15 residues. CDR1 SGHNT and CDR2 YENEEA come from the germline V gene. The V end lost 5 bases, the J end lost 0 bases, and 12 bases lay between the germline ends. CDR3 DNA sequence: TGTGCCAGCAGCCTAAGGATGGGCAGCACAGATACGCAGTATTTT. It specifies CASSLRMGSTDTQYF.

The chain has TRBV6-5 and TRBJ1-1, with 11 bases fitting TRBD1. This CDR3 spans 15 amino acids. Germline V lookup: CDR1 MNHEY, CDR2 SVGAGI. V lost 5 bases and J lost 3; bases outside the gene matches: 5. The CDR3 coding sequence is TGTGCCAGCAGTCAACGGGGACAGGGGGACACTGAAGCTTTCTTT. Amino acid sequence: CASSQRGQGDTEAFF.